This T cell receptor (beta chain) was captured in a study of Graves' ophthalmopathy and Graves' hyperthyroidism. Ineligible for inclusion were patients with other autoimmune diseases, uncontrolled infections, pregnancy or lactation. Germline CDR1 MDHEN, CDR2 SYDVKM. This CDR3 contains 13 residues. Amplification from RNA transcripts yielded the TCR beta CDR3 regions. The workflow started with a first-round RT-PCR run with HTBI primers and then moved on to a second-round multiplex PCR. Using its own MiXCR run on the multiplex PCR reads, TCRdb lists one record per CDR3 protein. Altogether about 16,000 distinct CDR3 sequences are present, 46% being singletons, with the ten largest covering less than 30%. Comments on this clonotype: At one end the junction does not follow the germline gene, possibly because of a read error.

This clonotype was sampled from a woman aged 40-49 years with stable Graves' hyperthyroidism. The sample taken for sequencing was peripheral blood. This sequence joins TRBV28 and TRBJ2-2; D gene ambiguous. The CDR3 sequence: CATNPANTGELFF. CDR3 in DNA: TGCGCCACCAACCCCGCGAACACCGGGGAGCTGTTTTTT.